The following is a T cell receptor beta chain sequence with its context. This sample was included in a study of blood T cell repertoires in COVID-19. Background on the study: Sample material is recorded as cDNA or gDNA derived from T cells, B-cell-depleted T cells, or PBMCs.

The data were produced by immunoSEQ multiplex PCR, yet TCRdb's version contains in-frame clones alone and is incomplete. The sample shows more than 300,000 clones, about 85% of them seen only once. Participants' own reports of clinical history determined their cohort assignment. The sequence derives from a woman in her thirties who had recovered from COVID-19. What was sequenced was PBMCs or T cells enriched from blood (not recorded which).

CDR3 loop: CASSASYGYTF. In DNA, the CDR3 is TGTGCCAGCAGCGCCAGCTATGGCTACACCTTC. The chain carries TRBV7-8 and TRBJ1-2; D call uncertain. The V gene lost 5 bases and the J gene lost 4 bases, with 5 bases spanning the gap. Germline V CDR1 and CDR2: SGHVS, FQNEAQ. This CDR3 is 11 amino acids long. Full variable domain (rest looked up from reference TRBV7-8 and TRBJ1-2): GAGVSQSPRYKVAKRGQDVALRCDPISGHVSLFWYQQALGQGPEFLTYFQNEAQLDKSGLPSDRFFAERPEGSVSTLKIQRTQQEDSAVYLCASSASYGYTFGSGTRLTVV.